One and the same sample provided the 27 T cell receptor beta chains below, sequenced in a study of blood T cell repertoires in COVID-19. Assay: immunoSEQ multiplex PCR; the TCRdb copy retains only in-frame clones and omits some. Of 50,000 to 60,000 clones in the sample, about 89% were seen once. Specimen: peripheral blood. The receptors stem from a man aged 60 to 75 with acute or convalescent COVID-19.

This clone was seen only once. The V call is TRBV28, the J call TRBJ1-5, with TRBD1 matching over 7 bases. CDR1 and CDR2 from the germline V gene are MDHEN and SYDVKM. The CDR3 has 15 residues. V lost 4 bases and J lost 0; bases outside the gene matches: 3. This CDR3 reads CASSSTGDSNQPQHF. The CDR3 region has the DNA TGTGCCAGCAGTTCAACAGGGGATAGCAATCAGCCCCAGCATTTT.

This clone was seen a handful of times. V gene TRBV2 combines with J gene TRBJ1-5, with TRBD1 matching over 9 bases. The germline CDR1 and CDR2 sequences are SNHLY and FYNNEI. V gave up 5 bases and J gave up 4 bases; unmatched junction bases: 3. The CDR3 is made up of 14 amino acids. The CDR3 DNA reads TGTGCCAGCAGTCCCGACAGGGGGAATCAGCCCCAGCATTTT. This encodes CASSPDRGNQPQHF.

This sequence joins TRBV6-4 and TRBJ1-5; no clear D gene. V dropped 10 bases and J dropped 0 bases, with 16 bases sitting between them. The CDR3 covers 15 residues. The germline gives CDR1 MRHNA, CDR2 SNTAGT. CDR3 region: CANVTRRNSNQPQHF. The CDR3 region has the DNA TGTGCCAACGTCACGCGGAGAAATAGCAATCAGCCCCAGCATTTT.

The rearrangement uses TRBV11-2 and TRBJ2-4; D is uncertain. This CDR3 spans 15 amino acids. V lost 1 base and J lost 4, with 11 bases in between. CDR1 is SGHAT, CDR2 FQNNGV, per germline. The CDR3 region is CASSLGEAVKNIQYF. CDR3 DNA: TGTGCCAGCAGCTTAGGAGAGGCTGTTAAAAACATTCAGTACTTC.

The chain links TRBV5-5 to TRBJ1-1; weak D call: TRBD1 (5 bases). The germline V and J ends were trimmed by 6 bases and 1 base, with 13 bases remaining between them. Germline V gives CDR1 SGHKS, CDR2 YYEKEE (reference sequence). The CDR3 length is 14 residues. CDR3 region: CASKERTQNTEAFF. The CDR3 DNA follows: TGTGCCAGCAAGGAAAGGACACAGAACACTGAAGCTTTCTTT. Together with reference TRBV5-5 and TRBJ1-1, the CDR3 gives the full variable domain: DAGVTQSPTHLIKTRGQQVTLRCSPISGHKSVSWYQQVLGQGPQFIFQYYEKEERGRGNFPDRFSARQFPNYSSELNVNALLLGDSALYLCASKERTQNTEAFFGQGTRLTVV.

CDR3 loop: CASSIVGLLGASGHEQFF. The CDR3 DNA reads TGTGCCAGTAGTATTGTCGGGCTCCTGGGGGCTTCAGGACATGAGCAGTTCTTC. The rearrangement uses TRBV19 and TRBJ2-1; possibly TRBD1 for D (6 bases). Germline V gives CDR1 LNHDA, CDR2 SQIVND (reference sequence). Trimming shortened V by 3 bases and J by 8 bases, and 26 bases separated the two germline ends. The length of the CDR3 is 18 residues.

This sequence joins TRBV19 and TRBJ2-1, with 9 bases that match TRBD1. Trimming cost V 4 bases and J 16 bases; bases outside gene matches: 8. Germline CDR1 reads LNHDA; CDR2 reads SQIVND (reference sequence). The length of the CDR3 is 12 residues. CDR3 protein: CASSNKWDRVFF. In DNA, the CDR3 is TGTGCCAGTAGTAACAAATGGGACAGGGTATTCTTC. Variable domain in full (rest from reference TRBV19 and TRBJ2-1): DGGITQSPKYLFRKEGQNVTLSCEQNLNHDAMYWYRQDPGQGLRLIYYSQIVNDFQKGDIAEGYSVSREKKESFPLTVTSAQKNPTAFYLCASSNKWDRVFFGPGTRLTVL.

V is TRBV6-1 and J is TRBJ1-1; D call uncertain. The CDR3 loop spans 15 amino acids. Germline V lookup: CDR1 MNHNS, CDR2 SASEGT. V lost 2 bases and J 4 bases, leaving 14 bases between the germline ends. The DNA of the CDR3 is TGTGCCAGCAGTGAAACTACTGGTAGCCTCACTGAAGCTTTCTTT. It codes for CASSETTGSLTEAFF.

DNA of the CDR3: TGTGCCAGCAGCGCGTCAGGGGCTCACACCGGGGAGCTGTTTTTT. This encodes CASSASGAHTGELFF. The chain couples TRBV9 to TRBJ2-2, with D possibly TRBD1 on 6 matching bases. The CDR3 has 15 amino acids. The ends were cut back, 3 bases at V and 3 bases at J, with 12 bases in the middle. Per germline, CDR1 SGDLS and CDR2 YYNGEE.

CDR3 DNA sequence: TGTGCCAGCAGCCCTAGGACAGGGTCCTACAATGAGCAGTTCTTC. Translated, it gives CASSPRTGSYNEQFF. The V call is TRBV11-2, the J call TRBJ2-1, with TRBD1 identical over 8 bases. V gave up 5 bases and J gave up 1 base; unmatched junction bases: 4. Germline V lookup: CDR1 SGHAT, CDR2 FQNNGV. The CDR3 covers 15 residues.

The chain has TRBV19 and TRBJ1-4; 9 positions agree with TRBD1. The trim removed 6 bases at V and 0 bases at J, leaving 5 bases unmatched. The CDR3 spans 16 residues. Germline lookup yields CDR1 LNHDA and CDR2 SQIVND (reference sequence). The CDR3 sequence is CASRPTGGSTNEKLFF. CDR3 sequence (DNA): TGTGCCAGTAGACCGACAGGGGGGTCAACTAATGAAAAACTGTTTTTT.

V and J are TRBV29-1 and TRBJ2-6, with TRBD1 as a possible D gene (5 bases). Trimming shortened V by 6 bases and J by 2 bases, and 8 bases separated the two germline ends. The CDR3 is 13 residues long. Germline V gives CDR1 SQVTM, CDR2 ANQGSEA. The CDR3 spells CSVAGPGANVLTF. CDR3 bases: TGCAGCGTCGCAGGGCCTGGGGCCAACGTCCTGACTTTC.

The chain joins TRBV3-1 (or the pseudogene TRBV3-2) to TRBJ2-5, with TRBD2 identical over 8 bases. Germline CDR1 reads LGHDT; CDR2 reads YNNKEL (reference sequence). CDR3 length equals 17 residues. With 0 bases clipped from V and 3 bases from J, the junction kept 9 bases outside the gene matches. The CDR3 protein is CASSQEGSGGLKETQYF. CDR3 bases: TGTGCCAGCAGCCAAGAAGGAAGCGGGGGTTTAAAAGAGACCCAGTACTTC.

The CDR3 coding sequence is TGTGCCAGCAGTTACTCGGACAGGGGGTACGAGACCCAGTACTTC. Its protein product is CASSYSDRGYETQYF. The chain couples TRBV6-5 to TRBJ2-5; 10 bases line up with TRBD1. V dropped 0 bases and J dropped 5; count of bases not matched to a gene: 3. From germline, CDR1 is MNHEY and CDR2 SVGAGI. This CDR3 is built from 15 residues.

The chain is built from TRBV3-1 (or the pseudogene TRBV3-2) and TRBJ1-1; TRBD1 aligns across 8 bases. CDR1 and CDR2 (germline): LGHDT, YNNKEL (reference sequence). The CDR3 totals 15 residues. Trimming took 4 bases from V and 3 from J; bases not matched to a gene: 7. CDR3 amino acids: CASSLGQVRDTEAFF. CDR3 DNA sequence: TGTGCCAGCAGCCTGGGACAGGTGCGGGACACTGAAGCTTTCTTT.

The rearrangement links TRBV5-4 to TRBJ2-1, with D tentatively TRBD1 (5 bases). CDR1 and CDR2 from the germline V gene are SGHNT and YYREEE (reference sequence). V lost 4 bases and J lost 0, with 8 bases in between. The CDR3 consists of 14 residues. CDR3 DNA: TGTGCCAGCAGCCCCGACAGCTCCTACAATGAGCAGTTCTTC. This codes for CASSPDSSYNEQFF.

This rearrangement joins TRBV2 to TRBJ2-1; D perhaps matches TRBD1 (5 bases). CDR3 length: 15 amino acids. V dropped 2 bases and J dropped 1 base, with 9 bases sitting between them. Looked up from germline, CDR1 is SNHLY and CDR2 is FYNNEI. The CDR3 DNA reads as TGTGCCAGCAGTGAACAGGGCCCGTCCTACAATGAGCAGTTCTTC. Amino acid sequence: CASSEQGPSYNEQFF.

CDR3 sequence reads: CASSGNSHRVATNEKLFF. CDR3 DNA: TGTGCCAGCAGCGGAAACTCTCACAGGGTTGCAACTAATGAAAAACTGTTTTTT. The rearrangement uses TRBV2 and TRBJ1-4; tentative D call: TRBD1 (6 bases). Germline loops: CDR1 SNHLY, CDR2 FYNNEI. The CDR3 contains 18 residues. V shed 6 bases and J shed 0 bases, with 20 bases lying between them. Together with reference TRBV2 and TRBJ1-4, the CDR3 gives the full variable domain: EPEVTQTPSHQVTQMGQEVILRCVPISNHLYFYWYRQILGQKVEFLVSFYNNEISEKSEIFDDQFSVERPDGSNFTLKIRSTKLEDSAMYFCASSGNSHRVATNEKLFFGSGTQLSVL.

The chain has TRBV18 and TRBJ1-2, with a tentative D call TRBD1 (6 bases). This CDR3 spans 12 amino acids. The ends were cut back, 6 bases at V and 8 bases at J, with 13 bases in the middle. CDR1 and CDR2 (germline): KGHSH, LQKENI. CDR3 loop: CASSLQGWGYTF. The CDR3 region has the DNA TGTGCCAGCTCTCTACAGGGTTGGGGCTACACCTTC.

The chain couples TRBV7-9 to TRBJ1-1, with D hard to call. This CDR3 is built from 15 residues. Trimming left V 1 base short and J 1 base short, with 10 bases between. The germline V gene encodes CDR1 SEHNR and CDR2 FQNEAQ (reference sequence). CDR3 region: CASSLVGVENTEAFF. DNA of the CDR3: TGTGCCAGCAGCTTAGTCGGGGTTGAGAACACTGAAGCTTTCTTT.

The chain links TRBV7-8 to TRBJ2-2; no clear D. Germline values: CDR1 SGHVS, CDR2 FQNEAQ. This CDR3 region has 14 residues. The germline V and J ends were trimmed by 6 bases and 7 bases, with 15 bases remaining between them. The CDR3 coding sequence is TGTGCCAGCAGTTTCTCGCTCCTATTCGGGGAGCTGTTTTTT. Protein sequence: CASSFSLLFGELFF.

This rearrangement joins TRBV19 to TRBJ1-2; 7 bases are shared with TRBD1. Losses at the gene ends were 5 bases for V and 1 base for J; bases not matched to a gene: 4. The CDR3 is made up of 14 amino acids. Germline V CDR1 and CDR2: LNHDA, SQIVND (reference sequence). In DNA, the CDR3 is TGTGCCAGTAGTCGACAGGGCTTTAACTATGGCTACACCTTC. Its translation: CASSRQGFNYGYTF.

This sequence joins TRBV7-9 and TRBJ1-2, with 7 positions matching TRBD1. The germline CDR1 and CDR2 sequences are SEHNR and FQNEAQ (reference sequence). CDR3 length: 14 amino acids. V trimming: 5 bases; J trimming: 2 bases; junction bases outside the gene matches: 5. CDR3 nucleotides: TGTGCCAGCAGCCCAGGGGGGAAGAACTATGGCTACACCTTC. Translating it yields CASSPGGKNYGYTF.

The chain couples TRBV10-3 to TRBJ1-1; D is ambiguous. With 7 bases removed from V and 2 bases from J, the gap between germline ends came to 17 bases. This CDR3 spans 15 amino acids. CDR1 is ENHRY, CDR2 SYGVKD, per germline. CDR3 protein: CAITETGSVNTEAFF. The CDR3 nucleotides are TGTGCCATCACTGAAACCGGGTCAGTAAACACTGAAGCTTTCTTT.

V is TRBV11-2 and J is TRBJ1-2; no definite D call. The CDR3 is made up of 13 amino acids. Trimming left V 5 bases short and J 7 bases short, with 14 bases between. Germline assignment: CDR1 SGHAT and CDR2 FQNNGV. CDR3 nucleotide sequence: TGTGCCAGCAGCGTGGGCCTGGATGGTGGCTACACCTTC. Translated, it gives CASSVGLDGGYTF.

The chain has TRBV24-1 and TRBJ2-1, with D perhaps TRBD2 (6 bases). With 1 base removed from V and 8 bases from J, the gap between germline ends came to 23 bases. The CDR3 is 18 residues long. Germline CDR1 and CDR2: KGHDR and SFDVKD. CDR3 bases: TGTGCCACCAGTGATTTAGGAGGGGCCTCTTATAGAAGGGATGAGCAGTTCTTC. It is translated as CATSDLGGASYRRDEQFF.

This chain links TRBV9 with TRBJ2-2; tentatively, D is TRBD1 (6 bases). V gave up 4 bases and J gave up 2 bases, with 15 bases separating them. CDR1 is SGDLS, CDR2 YYNGEE, per germline. The CDR3 totals 16 residues. This CDR3 reads CASSHPLGTNTGELFF. The CDR3 nucleotides read TGTGCCAGCAGCCACCCTCTTGGGACAAACACCGGGGAGCTGTTTTTT.